This TCR beta chain was obtained from a study of blood T cell repertoires in COVID-19. Only in-frame clones appear in the TCRdb table, and some are missing; sequencing was by immunoSEQ multiplex PCR. The sample lists 55,000 to 85,000 clones; 88% were seen once. Germline V CDR1 and CDR2: SGHAT, FQNNGV. V shed 8 bases and J shed 0 bases, with 13 bases lying between them. CDR3 length: 14 residues. Material: peripheral blood. The TCR sequence derives from a human donor in a cohort sampled during active COVID-19. The chain employs TRBV11-2 and TRBJ1-1; D might be TRBD1 (6 bases). The DNA for the CDR3 is TGTGCCAGCGGGTTCAGGGGATTGAACACTGAAGCTTTCTTT. Protein: CASGFRGLNTEAFF.